Below are 9 T cell receptor beta chains sequenced from a single sample in a study of control samples from healthy donors and cancer patients (dated by TCRdb to 2019 to 2021). Library method: the immunoSEQ multiplex PCR assay. The table comes from immuneACCESS by way of TCRdb, which keeps in-frame sequences with V and J called. Part of the clones is missing from these tables; in studies checked, under half for an unresolved V gene and the rest for unknown reasons. The sample table shows approximately 120,000 clones, and about 87% are seen once. The top ten clonotypes cover approximately 2.9% of the sample. The sequenced sample was blood. The receptors derive from a man aged 60 to 75 in good health.

J is TRBJ1-6 and V is TRBV5-1; the D is unclear. The germline V gene encodes CDR1 SGHRS and CDR2 YFSETQ. V lost 3 bases and J lost 7, with 17 bases in between. The CDR3 extends over 16 amino acids. The CDR3 spells CASSSTGNGGNSPLHF. The CDR3 region has the DNA TGCGCCAGCAGCTCCACTGGAAACGGAGGCAATTCACCCCTCCACTTT.

This clone appeared once. The chain combines TRBV2 with TRBJ2-6; the D is unclear. V lost 4 bases and J lost 3, with 10 bases in between. Per the germline V gene, CDR1 is SNHLY and CDR2 is FYNNEI. The CDR3 sequence is 15 residues long. Here the CDR3 reads CASSAFVSGANVLTF. CDR3 nucleotides: TGTGCCAGCAGTGCCTTTGTAAGTGGGGCCAACGTCCTGACTTTC. Looking up the rest from reference TRBV2 and TRBJ2-6 gives the full variable domain: EPEVTQTPSHQVTQMGQEVILRCVPISNHLYFYWYRQILGQKVEFLVSFYNNEISEKSEIFDDQFSVERPDGSNFTLKIRSTKLEDSAMYFCASSAFVSGANVLTFGAGSRLTVL.

The chain has TRBV28 and TRBJ1-5; D is perhaps TRBD1 (6 bases). The CDR3 consists of 15 residues. CDR1 is MDHEN, CDR2 SYDVKM, per germline. Trimming took 6 bases from V and 3 from J, leaving 15 bases between them. The CDR3 reads CASSPSGQFNQPQHF. The CDR3 DNA follows: TGTGCCAGCAGCCCGAGCGGACAGTTCAATCAGCCCCAGCATTTT. Variable domain in full (rest from reference TRBV28 and TRBJ1-5): DVKVTQSSRYLVKRTGEKVFLECVQDMDHENMFWYRQDPGLGLRLIYFSYDVKMKEKGDIPEGYSVSREKKERFSLILESASTNQTSMYLCASSPSGQFNQPQHFGDGTRLSIL.

This clone has just one count. The chain uses TRBV19 and TRBJ1-5; 7 bases agree with TRBD1. The germline CDR1 and CDR2 sequences are LNHDA and SQIVND (reference sequence). The CDR3 length is 14 residues. After removal of 5 bases from V and 7 bases from J, the junction contained 8 bases not matched to a gene. The CDR3 DNA sequence: TGTGCCAGTAGTGAGGACAGGCTAAGGCAGCCCCAGCATTTT. The encoded protein is CASSEDRLRQPQHF.

J is TRBJ2-1 and V is TRBV3-1 (or the pseudogene TRBV3-2); 9 nucleotides align to TRBD1. Germline V gives CDR1 LGHDT, CDR2 YNNKEL (reference sequence). The CDR3 covers 15 residues. Trimming at V came to 7 bases and at J to 4 bases, leaving 8 bases not matched to a gene. The CDR3 DNA is TGTGCCAGCACCCAGGGACAGGGCCCGTACAATGAGCAGTTCTTC. It translates to CASTQGQGPYNEQFF.

This sequence joins TRBV29-1 and TRBJ1-2; D is perhaps TRBD1 (5 bases). The CDR3 is 12 residues long. Germline V gene sequence: CDR1 SQVTM, CDR2 ANQGSEA. V lost 3 bases and J lost 2, with 7 bases in between. The CDR3 bases are TGCAGCGTTGATAACAGGAACTATGGCTACACCTTC. Its protein product is CSVDNRNYGYTF.

This chain joins TRBV10-2 and TRBJ2-7; 11 bases agree with TRBD1. V dropped 3 bases and J dropped 5; count of bases not matched to a gene: 6. The CDR3 contains 15 residues. The germline V gene has CDR1 WSHSY and CDR2 SAAADI. The CDR3 region has the DNA TGCGCCAGCAGTGACCAGGACAGGGGGCGCAACGAGCAGTACTTC. Amino acid sequence: CASSDQDRGRNEQYF.

CDR3 in amino acids: CASSLHQGYEKLFF. CDR3 sequence (DNA): TGTGCCAGCAGTTTACACCAGGGATACGAAAAACTGTTTTTT. V is TRBV28 and J is TRBJ1-4; a possible D gene is TRBD1 (5 bases). V shed 2 bases and J shed 8 bases, with 12 bases lying between them. The CDR3 is 14 amino acids. Germline V gene lookup returns CDR1 MDHEN and CDR2 SYDVKM.

This clone appeared a single time. J is TRBJ2-1 and V is TRBV24-1; 9 nucleotides align to TRBD1. Germline V lookup: CDR1 KGHDR, CDR2 SFDVKD. This CDR3 spans 18 amino acids. The ends lost 3 bases at V and 4 bases at J; junction bases unmatched: 12. CDR3 bases: TGTGCCACCAGTGATCCGCGGGGACAGGGAACCTTTTACAATGAGCAGTTCTTC. This gives the protein CATSDPRGQGTFYNEQFF.